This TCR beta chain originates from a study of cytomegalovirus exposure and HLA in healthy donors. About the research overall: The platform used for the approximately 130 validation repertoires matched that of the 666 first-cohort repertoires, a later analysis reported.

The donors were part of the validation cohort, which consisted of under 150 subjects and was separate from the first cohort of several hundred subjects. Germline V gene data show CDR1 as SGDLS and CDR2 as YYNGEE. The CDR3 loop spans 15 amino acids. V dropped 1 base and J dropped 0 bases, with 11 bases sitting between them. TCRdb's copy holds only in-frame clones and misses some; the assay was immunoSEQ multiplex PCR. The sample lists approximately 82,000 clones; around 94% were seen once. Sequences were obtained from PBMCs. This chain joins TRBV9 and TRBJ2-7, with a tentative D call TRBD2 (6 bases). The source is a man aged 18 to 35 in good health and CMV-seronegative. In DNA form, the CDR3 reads TGTGCCAGCAGCGTAAGACCCGGGGGCTCCTACGAGCAGTACTTC. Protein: CASSVRPGGSYEQYF.